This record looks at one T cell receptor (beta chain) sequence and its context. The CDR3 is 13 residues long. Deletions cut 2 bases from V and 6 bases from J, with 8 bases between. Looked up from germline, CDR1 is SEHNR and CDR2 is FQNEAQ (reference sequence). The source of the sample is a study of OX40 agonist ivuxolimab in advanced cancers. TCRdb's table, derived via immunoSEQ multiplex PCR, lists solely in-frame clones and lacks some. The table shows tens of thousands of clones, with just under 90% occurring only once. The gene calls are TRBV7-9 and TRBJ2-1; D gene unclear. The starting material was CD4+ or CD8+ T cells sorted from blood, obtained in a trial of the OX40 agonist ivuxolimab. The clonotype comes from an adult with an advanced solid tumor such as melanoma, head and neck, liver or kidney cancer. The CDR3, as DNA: TGTGCCAGCAGCTTATCAGGTACCAATGAGCAGTTCTTC. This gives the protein CASSLSGTNEQFF.